This TCR beta chain was found in a study of blood T cell repertoires in COVID-19. Turning to the study itself: The United States, Italy and Spain supplied acute and convalescent COVID-19 samples. PBMCs, B-cell-depleted T cells, or T cells provided the cDNA or gDNA that made up the material.

CDR3 length: 15 amino acids. The V end lost 8 bases, the J end lost 0 bases, and 17 bases lay between the germline ends. Germline V gene lookup returns CDR1 SGHRS and CDR2 YFSETQ. Per the original data handling: Quantification of nucleated cells was approximated via reference gene primer amplification. Sequenced by immunoSEQ multiplex PCR; TCRdb stores in-frame clones only, minus some. The DNA gave D and trimming, while V, J and clone size come from that table. The table includes over 130,000 clones, over 60% detected once. Source material: peripheral blood. The sequence derives from a woman aged 80 or older with active or convalescent COVID-19. The chain has TRBV5-1 and TRBJ2-5; unclear D gene. CDR3 bases: TGCGCCAGTCGGAGATTTCCGGGTTACCAAGAGACCCAGTACTTC. This sequence encodes CASRRFPGYQETQYF.